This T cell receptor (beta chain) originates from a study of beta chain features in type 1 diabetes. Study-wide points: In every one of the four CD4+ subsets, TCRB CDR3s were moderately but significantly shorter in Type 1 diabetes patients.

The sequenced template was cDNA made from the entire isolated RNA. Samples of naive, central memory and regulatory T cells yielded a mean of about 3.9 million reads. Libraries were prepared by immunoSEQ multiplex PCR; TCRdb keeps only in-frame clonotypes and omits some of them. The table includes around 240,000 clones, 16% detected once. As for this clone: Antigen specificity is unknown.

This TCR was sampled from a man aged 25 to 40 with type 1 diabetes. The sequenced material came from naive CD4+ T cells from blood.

In DNA form, the CDR3 reads TGCAGCGGGGGGACAGCCCTATCCTACGAGCAGTACTTC. This gives the protein CSGGTALSYEQYF. J is TRBJ2-7 and V is TRBV29-1; TRBD1 matches 7 bases. This CDR3 spans 13 amino acids. Germline trimming cut 7 bases from V and 1 base from J; bases unmatched to any gene: 7. Germline CDR1 reads SQVTM; CDR2 reads ANQGSEA.